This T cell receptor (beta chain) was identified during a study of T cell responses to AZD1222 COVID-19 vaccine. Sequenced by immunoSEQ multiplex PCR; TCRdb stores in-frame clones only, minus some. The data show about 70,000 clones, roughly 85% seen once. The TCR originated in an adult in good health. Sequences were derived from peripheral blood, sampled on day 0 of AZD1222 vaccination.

The CDR3 loop is CASSDRGKLSNQPQHF. CDR3 coding DNA: TGTGCCAGCAGTGACAGGGGAAAACTTAGCAATCAGCCCCAGCATTTT. The rearrangement links TRBV2 to TRBJ1-5; weak D call: TRBD1 (6 bases). The CDR3 has 16 residues. The germline V gene encodes CDR1 SNHLY and CDR2 FYNNEI. V lost 3 bases and J 0 bases, leaving 12 bases between the germline ends.